The T cell receptor beta chain under discussion was sequenced for a study of T-cell memory formation after mild COVID-19. On the study more broadly: In these data, TCR clusters were largely donor specific.

In TCRdb, the 5' RACE reads were re-called with MiXCR into one record per CDR3 protein. The repertoire holds fewer than 500,000 distinct CDR3 sequences, with about 23% as singletons. For this clonotype: Antigen: not known.

The CDR3 length is 13 residues. The germline CDR1 and CDR2 sequences are MNHEY and SVGEGT. The V gene lost 4 bases and the J gene lost 1 base, with 7 bases spanning the gap. Study-wide points: Balance between CD4 and CD8 was seen in clones contracting day 15 to 85, and a CD4+ lean was seen in later expanders.

The receptor's source is an adult woman who had mild COVID-19 (a few samples of this study predate the infection). Cell type and time point are not known. V and J are TRBV6-2 or TRBV6-3 and TRBJ1-1; D unclear. The sequencing input was PBMCs or a T cell subset sorted from them (not recorded which). The CDR3 DNA sequence: TGTGCCAGCAGTTGGGCCTCGAACACTGAAGCTTTCTTT. Protein: CASSWASNTEAFF.